This TCR beta chain stems from a study of blood T cell repertoires in COVID-19. Sequencing used immunoSEQ multiplex PCR; TCRdb keeps in-frame clones, though not all of them. The sample carries about 200,000 clones, more than 70% recorded once. The CDR3 contains 15 residues. Germline V gene data show CDR1 as SGHRS and CDR2 as YFSETQ. With V trimmed by 2 bases and J by 6 bases, 4 bases remained unmatched. Sequencing input: PBMCs or T cells enriched from blood (not recorded which). The clonotype was recovered from a man aged 35 to 55 with acute COVID-19. The V and J genes are TRBV5-1 and TRBJ2-1; 11 nucleotides align to TRBD2. The CDR3 spells CASSLGLAGGNEQFF. DNA for the CDR3: TGCGCCAGCAGCTTAGGTCTAGCGGGAGGCAATGAGCAGTTCTTC. Filled out from reference TRBV5-1 and TRBJ2-1, the complete variable domain reads KAGVTQTPRYLIKTRGQQVTLSCSPISGHRSVSWYQQTPGQGLQFLFEYFSETQRNKGNFPGRFSGRQFSNSRSEMNVSTLELGDSALYLCASSLGLAGGNEQFFGPGTRLTVL.